This T cell receptor (beta chain) was sequenced during a study of technical replicates of blood from a handful of donors (dated by TCRdb to 2017 to 2019). V drops 4 bases and J drops 6 bases, leaving 9 bases in between. From the cysteine through the phenylalanine, the CDR3 covers 12 amino acids. The CDR3 DNA has 36 bases and is translated from base 1. CDR1 LNHDA and CDR2 SQIVND are derived from the germline V gene (reference sequence). The method was the immunoSEQ multiplex PCR assay. TCRdb obtained this table from immuneACCESS and retained in-frame rearrangements with V and J assigned. These tables miss some clones; where compared with another copy, unresolved V genes account for less than half of the shortfall, and the remainder is unexplained. The sample table shows about 73,000 clones, and 93% are seen once. The ten biggest clones cover 0.25% of the sample. Notes on this clone: No antigen is known for it. No per-base quality is available; no much larger clone lies one base away.

The sequence derives from a human donor in good health. Sequencing was done on a sample of T cells isolated from PBMCs. Recombination connected TRBV19 to TRBJ1-1, and possibly TRBD1, on 5 matching bases. The CDR3 corresponds to CASSKGHAEAFF. The nucleotides read TGTGCCAGTAGTAAGGGGCATGCTGAAGCTTTCTTT.